This T cell receptor (beta chain) comes out of a study of CD8 T cells in Susac syndrome. TCR beta sequencing covered blood CD8+ and CD4+ T cells. Random hexamers were used to reverse transcribe an amount of about 0.5 to 1 ug RNA. A single record per CDR3 protein comes from TCRdb applying MiXCR to the immunoSEQ multiplex PCR reads. The sample lists some 120,000 distinct CDR3 sequences, about 95% occurring once. CDR3 length equals 13 residues. V lost 5 bases and J lost 5; bases outside the gene matches: 4. Germline V gives CDR1 LNHDA, CDR2 SQIVND (reference sequence). Only a few counts were recorded for this clonotype.

Sample: CD4+ T cells from PBMCs. The chain is built from TRBV19 and TRBJ1-1; 8 bases agree with TRBD1. This receptor was obtained from a human donor in good health. The CDR3 sequence is CASSSDRGTEAFF. The DNA for the CDR3 is TGTGCCAGTAGTTCCGACAGGGGTACTGAAGCTTTCTTT.